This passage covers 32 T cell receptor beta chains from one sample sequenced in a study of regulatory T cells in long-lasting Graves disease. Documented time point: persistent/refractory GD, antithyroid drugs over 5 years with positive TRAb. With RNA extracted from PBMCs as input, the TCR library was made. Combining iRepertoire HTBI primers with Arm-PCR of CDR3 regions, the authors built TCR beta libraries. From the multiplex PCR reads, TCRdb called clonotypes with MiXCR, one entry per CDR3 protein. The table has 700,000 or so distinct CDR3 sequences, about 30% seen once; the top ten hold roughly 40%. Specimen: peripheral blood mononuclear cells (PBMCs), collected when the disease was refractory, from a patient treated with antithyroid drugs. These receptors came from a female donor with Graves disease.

CDR3 nucleotide sequence: TGTGCCAGCAGTCTCGACATGCCTCTGAATTCACCCCTCCACTTT. Translating gives CASSLDMPLNSPLHF. V gene TRBV6-1 combines with J gene TRBJ1-6; D remains ambiguous. The CDR3 consists of 15 residues. Germline lookup yields CDR1 MNHNS and CDR2 SASEGT. The V end was cut by 5 bases, the J end by 7 bases, with 15 bases between.

The CDR3 region has the DNA TGTGCCTGGAGCGTAACAGGACGTAGTAGCTCACCCCTCCACTTT. Residues: CAWSVTGRSSSPLHF. The chain combines TRBV30 with TRBJ1-6; D is possibly TRBD1 (5 bases). The CDR3 consists of 15 residues. The germline gives CDR1 GTSNPN, CDR2 SVGIG (reference sequence). Trimming left V 3 bases short and J 10 bases short, with 19 bases between.

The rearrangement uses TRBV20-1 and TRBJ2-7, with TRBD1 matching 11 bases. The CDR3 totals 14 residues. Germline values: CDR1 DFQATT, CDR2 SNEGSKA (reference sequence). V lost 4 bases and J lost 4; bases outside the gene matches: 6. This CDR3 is CSAMDRGRVYEQYF. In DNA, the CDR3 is TGCAGTGCTATGGACAGGGGGCGAGTATACGAGCAGTACTTC.

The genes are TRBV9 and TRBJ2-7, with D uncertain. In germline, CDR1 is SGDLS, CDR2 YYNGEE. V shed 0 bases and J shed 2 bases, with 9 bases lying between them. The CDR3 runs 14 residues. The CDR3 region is CASSVEANPYEQYF. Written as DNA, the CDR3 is TGTGCCAGCAGCGTAGAAGCTAACCCCTACGAGCAGTACTTC. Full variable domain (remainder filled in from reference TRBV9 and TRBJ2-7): DSGVTQTPKHLITATGQRVTLRCSPRSGDLSVYWYQQSLDQGLQFLIQYYNGEERAKGNILERFSAQQFPDLHSELNLSSLELGDSALYFCASSVEANPYEQYFGPGTRLTVT.

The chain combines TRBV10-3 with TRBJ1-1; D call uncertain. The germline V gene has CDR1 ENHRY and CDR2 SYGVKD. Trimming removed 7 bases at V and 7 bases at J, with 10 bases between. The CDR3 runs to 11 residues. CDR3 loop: CAITGGNEAFF. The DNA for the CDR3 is TGTGCCATCACTGGAGGGAATGAAGCTTTCTTT.

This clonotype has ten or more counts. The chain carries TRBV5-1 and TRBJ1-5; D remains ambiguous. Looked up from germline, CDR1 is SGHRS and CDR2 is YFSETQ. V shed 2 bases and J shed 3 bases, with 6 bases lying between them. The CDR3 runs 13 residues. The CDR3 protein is CASSFGDNQPQHF. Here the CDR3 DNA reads TGCGCCAGCAGCTTCGGGGACAATCAGCCCCAGCATTTT.

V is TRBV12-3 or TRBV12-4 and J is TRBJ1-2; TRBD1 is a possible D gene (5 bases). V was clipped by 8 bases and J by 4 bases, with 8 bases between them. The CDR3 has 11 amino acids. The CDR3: CASGTAYGYTF. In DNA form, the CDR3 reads TGTGCCAGCGGGACCGCCTATGGCTACACCTTC.

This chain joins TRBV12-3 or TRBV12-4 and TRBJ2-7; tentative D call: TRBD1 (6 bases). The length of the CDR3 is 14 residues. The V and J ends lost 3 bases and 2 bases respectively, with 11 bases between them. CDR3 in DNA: TGTGCCAGCAGTTTTTCGGACAGACCCTACGAGCAGTACTTC. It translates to CASSFSDRPYEQYF.

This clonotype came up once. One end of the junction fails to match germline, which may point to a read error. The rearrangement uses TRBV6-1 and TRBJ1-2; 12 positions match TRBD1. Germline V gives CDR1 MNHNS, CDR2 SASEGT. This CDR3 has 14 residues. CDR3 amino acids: CASSRDRGQHGHTF. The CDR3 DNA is TGTGCCAGCAGTAGGGACAGGGGGCAGCATGGCCACACCTTC.

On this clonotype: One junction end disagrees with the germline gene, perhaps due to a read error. The CDR3 DNA reads TGTGCCAGCAGCTTGGGACAGTACACCGGGGAGCTGTTTTTT. Translating it yields CASSLGQYTGELFF. The rearrangement uses TRBV5-1 and TRBJ2-2; TRBD1 matches 7 bases. This CDR3 has 14 residues. Looked up from germline, CDR1 is SGHRS and CDR2 is YFSETQ.

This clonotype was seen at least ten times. The chain's CDR3 is CASSMGPPAETQYF. The CDR3 DNA reads TGTGCCAGCAGTATGGGACCCCCTGCGGAGACCCAGTACTTC. V gene TRBV6-1 combines with J gene TRBJ2-5, with D possibly being TRBD1 or TRBD2 (5 bases each). V was pared by 5 bases and J by 5 bases, with 15 bases between. Germline lookup yields CDR1 MNHNS and CDR2 SASEGT. This CDR3 is 14 amino acids long.

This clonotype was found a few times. The DNA for the CDR3 is TGTGCCAGTAGTCTGACAGGAGTGGTCTATGGCTACACCTTC. It translates to CASSLTGVVYGYTF. The chain joins TRBV19 to TRBJ1-2, with D possibly TRBD1 on 6 matching bases. V gave up 5 bases and J gave up 4 bases, with 14 bases separating them. This CDR3 has 14 residues. Germline CDR1 is LNHDA and CDR2 is SQIVND (reference sequence).

The CDR3 DNA sequence: TGCGCCAGCAGCCAAGAATTTGGCAGGGTCGGTAATTCACCCCTCCACTTT. It specifies CASSQEFGRVGNSPLHF. This chain uses TRBV4-1 with TRBJ1-6, with D maybe TRBD1 (5 bases). Germline CDR1 is MGHRA and CDR2 is YSYEKL. CDR3 length equals 17 residues. The V end lost 0 bases, the J end lost 6 bases, and 15 bases lay between the germline ends.

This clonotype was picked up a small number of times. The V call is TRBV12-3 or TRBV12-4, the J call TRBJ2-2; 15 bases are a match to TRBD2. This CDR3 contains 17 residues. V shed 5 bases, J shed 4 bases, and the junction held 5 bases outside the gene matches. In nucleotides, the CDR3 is TGTGCCAGCAGTCCGTCGGGACTAGCGGGAGGCACCGGGGAGCTGTTTTTT. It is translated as CASSPSGLAGGTGELFF.

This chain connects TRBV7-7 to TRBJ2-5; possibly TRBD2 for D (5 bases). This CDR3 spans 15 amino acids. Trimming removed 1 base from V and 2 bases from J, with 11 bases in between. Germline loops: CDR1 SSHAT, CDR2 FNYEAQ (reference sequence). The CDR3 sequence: CASSLERGWQETQYF. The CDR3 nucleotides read TGTGCCAGCAGCTTAGAACGGGGATGGCAAGAGACCCAGTACTTC.

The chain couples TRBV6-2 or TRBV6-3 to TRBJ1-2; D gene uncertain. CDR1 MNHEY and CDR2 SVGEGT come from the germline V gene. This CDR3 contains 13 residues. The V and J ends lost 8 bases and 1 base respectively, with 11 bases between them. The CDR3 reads CASGKNVNYGYTF. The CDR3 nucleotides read TGTGCCAGCGGGAAGAACGTTAACTATGGCTACACCTTC.

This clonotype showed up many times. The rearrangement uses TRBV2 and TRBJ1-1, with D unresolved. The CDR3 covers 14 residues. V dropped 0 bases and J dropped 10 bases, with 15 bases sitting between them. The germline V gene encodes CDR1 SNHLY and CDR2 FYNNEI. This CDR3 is CASSEAGGRPGAFF. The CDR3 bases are TGTGCCAGCAGTGAAGCGGGAGGACGGCCCGGAGCTTTCTTT.

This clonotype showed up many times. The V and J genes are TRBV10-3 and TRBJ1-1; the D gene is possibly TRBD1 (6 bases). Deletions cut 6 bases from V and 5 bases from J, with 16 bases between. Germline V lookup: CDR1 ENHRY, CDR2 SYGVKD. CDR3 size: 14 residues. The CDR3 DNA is TGTGCCATCAGGCAAGGTAGGGGGTCGACTGAAGCTTTCTTT. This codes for CAIRQGRGSTEAFF.

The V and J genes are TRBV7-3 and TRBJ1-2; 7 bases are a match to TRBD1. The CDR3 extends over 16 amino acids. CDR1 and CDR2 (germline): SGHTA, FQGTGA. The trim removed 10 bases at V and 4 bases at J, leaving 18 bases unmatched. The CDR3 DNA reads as TGTGCCACCCGGAGAGGTACAGGGGAAGAGGGCTATGGCTACACCTTC. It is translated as CATRRGTGEEGYGYTF.

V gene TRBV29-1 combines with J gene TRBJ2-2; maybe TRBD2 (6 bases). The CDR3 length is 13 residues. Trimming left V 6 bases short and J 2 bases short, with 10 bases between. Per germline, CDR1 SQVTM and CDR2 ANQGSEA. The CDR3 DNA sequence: TGCAGCGTGCGGGATTCTAACACCGGGGAGCTGTTTTTT. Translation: CSVRDSNTGELFF.

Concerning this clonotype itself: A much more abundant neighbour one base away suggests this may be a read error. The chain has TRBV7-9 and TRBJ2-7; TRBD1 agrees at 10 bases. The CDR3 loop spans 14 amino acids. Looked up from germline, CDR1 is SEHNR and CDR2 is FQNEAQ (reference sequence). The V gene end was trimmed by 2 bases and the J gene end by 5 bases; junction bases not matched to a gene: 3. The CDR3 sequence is CASSLRQGANEQYF. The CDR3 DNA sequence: TGTGCCAGCAGCTTAAGACAGGGGGCCAACGAGCAGTACTTC.

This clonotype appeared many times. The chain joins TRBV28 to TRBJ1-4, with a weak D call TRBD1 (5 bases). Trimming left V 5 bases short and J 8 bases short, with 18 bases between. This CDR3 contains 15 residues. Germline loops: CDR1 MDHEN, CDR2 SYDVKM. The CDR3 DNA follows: TGTGCCAGCAGTGGGCAAGTCGTCCCAGGGGAAAAACTGTTTTTT. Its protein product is CASSGQVVPGEKLFF.

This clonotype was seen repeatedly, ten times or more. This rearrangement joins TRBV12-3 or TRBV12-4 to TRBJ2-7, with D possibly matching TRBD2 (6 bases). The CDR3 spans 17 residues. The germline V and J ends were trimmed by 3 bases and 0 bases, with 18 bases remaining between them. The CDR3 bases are TGTGCCAGCAGTTTGGCGAGGTTGCGGGACGACTCCTACGAGCAGTACTTC. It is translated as CASSLARLRDDSYEQYF.

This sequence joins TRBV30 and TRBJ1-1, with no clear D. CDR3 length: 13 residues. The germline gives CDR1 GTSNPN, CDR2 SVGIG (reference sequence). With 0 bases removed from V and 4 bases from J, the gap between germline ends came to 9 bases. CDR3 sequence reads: CAWSVQWLTEAFF. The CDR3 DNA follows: TGTGCCTGGAGTGTACAATGGCTCACTGAAGCTTTCTTT. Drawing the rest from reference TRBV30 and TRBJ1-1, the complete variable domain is SQTIHQWPATLVQPVGSPLSLECTVEGTSNPNLYWYRQAAGRGLQLLFYSVGIGQISSEVPQNLSASRPQDRQFILSSKKLLLSDSGFYLCAWSVQWLTEAFFGQGTRLTVV.

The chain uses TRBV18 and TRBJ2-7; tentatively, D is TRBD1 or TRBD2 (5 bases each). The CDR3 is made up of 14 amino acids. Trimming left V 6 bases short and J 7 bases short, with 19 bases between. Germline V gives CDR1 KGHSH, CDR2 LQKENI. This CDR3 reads CASSLTGALFEQYF. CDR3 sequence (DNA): TGTGCCAGCTCCCTCACCGGGGCCCTCTTTGAGCAGTACTTC.

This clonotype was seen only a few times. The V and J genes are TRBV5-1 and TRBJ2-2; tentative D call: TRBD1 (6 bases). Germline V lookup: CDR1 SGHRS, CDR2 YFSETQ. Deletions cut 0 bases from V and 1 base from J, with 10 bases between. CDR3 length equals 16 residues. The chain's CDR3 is CASSLALQGNTGELFF. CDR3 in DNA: TGCGCCAGCAGCTTGGCCTTACAGGGGAACACCGGGGAGCTGTTTTTT.

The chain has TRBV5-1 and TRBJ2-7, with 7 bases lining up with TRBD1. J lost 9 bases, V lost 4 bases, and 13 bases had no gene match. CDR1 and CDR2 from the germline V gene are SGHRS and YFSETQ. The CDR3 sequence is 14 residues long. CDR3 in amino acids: CASSPAGTALGQYF. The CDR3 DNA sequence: TGCGCCAGCAGCCCCGCCGGGACAGCGTTAGGGCAGTACTTC.

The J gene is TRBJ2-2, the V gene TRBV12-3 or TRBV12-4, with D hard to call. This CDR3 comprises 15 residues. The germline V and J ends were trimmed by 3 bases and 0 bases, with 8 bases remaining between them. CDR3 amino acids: CASSFQITNTGELFF. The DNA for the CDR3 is TGTGCCAGCAGTTTTCAGATTACGAACACCGGGGAGCTGTTTTTT.

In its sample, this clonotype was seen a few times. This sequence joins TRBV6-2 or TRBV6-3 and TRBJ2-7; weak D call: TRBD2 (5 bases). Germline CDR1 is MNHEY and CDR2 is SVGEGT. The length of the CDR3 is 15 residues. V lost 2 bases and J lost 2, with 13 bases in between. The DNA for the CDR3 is TGTGCCAGCAGTTACGCGGGTGCCGTGACCTACGAGCAGTACTTC. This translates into CASSYAGAVTYEQYF.

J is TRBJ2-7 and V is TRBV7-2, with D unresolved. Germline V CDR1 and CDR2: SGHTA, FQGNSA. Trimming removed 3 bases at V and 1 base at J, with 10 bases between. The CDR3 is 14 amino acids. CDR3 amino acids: CASSFYPHSYEQYF. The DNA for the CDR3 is TGTGCCAGCAGCTTTTATCCACATTCCTACGAGCAGTACTTC.

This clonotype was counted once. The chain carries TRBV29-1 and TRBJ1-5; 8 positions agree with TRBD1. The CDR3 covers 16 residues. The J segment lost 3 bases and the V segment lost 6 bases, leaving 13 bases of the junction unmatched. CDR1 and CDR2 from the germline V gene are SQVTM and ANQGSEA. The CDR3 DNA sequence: TGCAGCGTGCGATCAGGGGGCGAAGGCCCCAATCAGCCCCAGCATTTT. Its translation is CSVRSGGEGPNQPQHF.

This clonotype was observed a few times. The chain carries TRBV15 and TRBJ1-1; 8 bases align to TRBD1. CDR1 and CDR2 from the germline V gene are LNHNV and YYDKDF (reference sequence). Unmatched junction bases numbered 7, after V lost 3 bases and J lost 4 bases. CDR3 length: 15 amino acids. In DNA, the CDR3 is TGTGCCACCAGCAGGGCAGGGGGCGAGGTCACTGAAGCTTTCTTT. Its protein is CATSRAGGEVTEAFF.